This record covers a single T cell receptor (beta chain). Its antigen remains unknown. Germline V gene lookup returns CDR1 KGHSH and CDR2 LQKENI. This CDR3 region has 15 residues. J was trimmed by 8 bases and V by 5 bases; bases with no gene match: 7. Method: immunoSEQ multiplex PCR; TCRdb's copy keeps in-frame clones and lacks some. The sample lists under 150,000 clones, approximately 94% occurring once. These data are taken from a study of T cell responses to AZD1222 COVID-19 vaccine. On the study more broadly: Second-dose timings of about 4 or about 12 weeks were pooled.

Regarding the study as a whole: Only a handful of individuals given AZD1222 were seropositive at baseline.

The material sequenced was peripheral blood, taken on day 0 of AZD1222 vaccination. The clonotype originates from an adult in good health. The V call is TRBV18, the J call TRBJ1-6, with 9 nucleotides matching TRBD1. The CDR3 here is CASSAGQGDYSPLHF. The CDR3 region has the DNA TGTGCCAGCTCAGCGGGACAGGGAGATTATTCACCCCTCCACTTT. The variable domain in full, with the rest retrieved from reference TRBV18 and TRBJ1-6, is NAGVMQNPRHLVRRRGQEARLRCSPMKGHSHVYWYRQLPEEGLKFMVYLQKENIIDESGMPKERFSAEFPKEGPSILRIQQVVRGDSAAYFCASSAGQGDYSPLHFGNGTRLTVT.